These T cell receptor beta chains were read from a single sample in a study of CD8 T cells in ankylosing spondylitis. In TCRdb, the 5' RACE reads were re-called with MiXCR into one record per CDR3 protein. The table lists over 30,000 distinct CDR3 sequences, 11% of them singletons. Sequencing was performed on synovial fluid, either unsorted or a sorted T cell fraction (not recorded which). These receptors were obtained from a male donor with ankylosing spondylitis. Each CDR3 is given with its conserved first and last residue. The D gene is left open where the match is weak. Only some rows state a clone size, as once, few, many or a class for expanded clones.

d_call,v_call,j_call,cdr3_length,clone_size,cdr3_nt,cdr3_aa
TRBD1,TRBV5-1,TRBJ1-6,15,many,TGCGCCAGCAGCTCGTACAGGGGAATTGATTCACCCCTCCACTTT,CASSSYRGIDSPLHF
TRBD2,TRBV2,TRBJ2-3,16,-,TGTGCCAGCAGTGAACGGGCTAGCGGTTGGGGCGGTACGCAGTATTTT,CASSERASGWGGTQYF
-,TRBV27,TRBJ1-2,12,many,TGTGCCAGCTCTAGGGACAACTATGGCTACACCTTC,CASSRDNYGYTF
TRBD2,TRBV4-3,TRBJ2-1,15,-,TGCGCCAGCAGCCAAGTCGGGAGGGCCGAATATGAGCAGTTCTTC,CASSQVGRAEYEQFF
TRBD2,TRBV10-3,TRBJ2-7,15,many,TGTGCCATCCGACGACTAGCGGGTATTCCCTACGAGCAGTACTTC,CAIRRLAGIPYEQYF
-,TRBV20-1,TRBJ1-3,15,medium-sized,TGCAGTGCTAGAGTTGGCCCGAGCTCTGGAAACACCATATATTTT,CSARVGPSSGNTIYF
TRBD2,TRBV7-6,TRBJ2-7,16,many,TGTGCCAGCAGCACCCCCGGGACTAGGAGCTCCTACGAGCAGTACTTC,CASSTPGTRSSYEQYF
-,TRBV3-1,TRBJ2-1,13,few,TGTGCCAGCAGCAAAGGACCGTACAATGAGCAGTTCTTC,CASSKGPYNEQFF
TRBD1,TRBV20-1,TRBJ1-6,14,few,TGCAGTGTGGCCGGACAGGGGGCTGATTCACCCCTCCACTTT,CSVAGQGADSPLHF
-,TRBV20-1,TRBJ2-2,14,many,TGCAGTGCTAAAGACCCAGAACCACCCGGGGAGCTGTTTTTT,CSAKDPEPPGELFF
TRBD1,TRBV6-4,TRBJ2-6,15,-,TGTGCCAGCAGCGACAGGGACTCTGGGGCCAACGTCCTGACTTTC,CASSDRDSGANVLTF
TRBD1,TRBV6-1,TRBJ1-4,15,-,TGTGCCAGCAGTGAAGCGCAGGGGGCTTTTGAAAAACTGTTTTTT,CASSEAQGAFEKLFF
-,TRBV20-1,TRBJ2-1,17,many,TGCAGTGCGCCCTGGCTGAGAACATCTAATTCCTACAATGAGCAGTTCTTC,CSAPWLRTSNSYNEQFF
-,TRBV5-1,TRBJ2-5,15,-,TGCGCCAGCAGCTTTTGGCTAGCACCCTATCAGACCCAGTACTTC,CASSFWLAPYQTQYF
-,TRBV5-1,TRBJ2-5,15,medium-sized,TGCGCCAGCAGGAGGGCAGGCTCGGTGCGGAAGACCCAGTACTTC,CASRRAGSVRKTQYF
TRBD2,TRBV20-1,TRBJ2-1,14,-,TGCAGTGCTAGAGATGCGGGAGGATCCAATGAGCAGTTCTTC,CSARDAGGSNEQFF
-,TRBV19,TRBJ2-7,13,many,TGTGCCAGTAGTGGGCGTTCGGCCCACGAGCAGTACTTC,CASSGRSAHEQYF
-,TRBV7-7,TRBJ2-2,16,many,TGTGCCAGCAGCTTAGGCGGGGAACTACTATCCGGGGAGCTGTTTTTT,CASSLGGELLSGELFF
TRBD1,TRBV7-6,TRBJ1-4,17,-,TGTGCCAGCAGCTCGGGACAGGGTACGGCAACTAATGAAAAACTGTTTTTT,CASSSGQGTATNEKLFF
-,TRBV7-2,TRBJ1-2,13,few,TGTGCCAGCAGCTTACAGGCCGTCTATGGCTACACCTTC,CASSLQAVYGYTF
-,TRBV5-1,TRBJ2-5,12,many,TGCGCCAGCAGCCCGTCTAGGGAGACCCAGTACTTC,CASSPSRETQYF
-,TRBV14,TRBJ1-5,14,few,TGTGCCAGCAGCCAACTAGGGTTTAATCAGCCCCAGCATTTT,CASSQLGFNQPQHF
TRBD2,TRBV6-5,TRBJ2-2,16,medium-sized,TGTGCCAGCAGCCCTACTAGCGGGAGGAACACCGGGGAGCTGTTTTTT,CASSPTSGRNTGELFF
-,TRBV15,TRBJ2-1,12,-,TGTGCCACCAGCAGAGATGCGGGGTGGCAGTTCTTC,CATSRDAGWQFF
TRBD1,TRBV7-2,TRBJ2-7,16,few,TGTGCCAGCAGCTTAGAGGCAGGGGGTGTCCCCTACGAGCAGTACTTC,CASSLEAGGVPYEQYF
-,TRBV4-1,TRBJ2-1,16,many,TGCGCCAGCAGCCAAGACTGGAGAGGGCTCTACAATGAGCAGTTCTTC,CASSQDWRGLYNEQFF
-,TRBV7-8,TRBJ1-2,13,few,TGTGCCAGCAGTTATGGGTTGGGGGGCGGCTACACCTTC,CASSYGLGGGYTF
TRBD2,TRBV19,TRBJ2-7,17,many,TGTGCCAGTAGTGATGTCCGCGCGGGAGGGCCCCGTTACGAGCAGTACTTC,CASSDVRAGGPRYEQYF
TRBD1,TRBV19,TRBJ1-2,14,-,TGTGCCAGCTTCGGGACAGCCGAGGACTATGGCTACACCTTC,CASFGTAEDYGYTF
-,TRBV14,TRBJ2-7,13,few,TGTGCCAGCAGCGTCGGCAGCTCCTACGAGCAGTACTTC,CASSVGSSYEQYF
-,TRBV2,TRBJ2-7,13,-,TGTGCCAGCCCTGGGGCAGGGCCCTACGAGCAGTACTTC,CASPGAGPYEQYF
TRBD1,TRBV29-1,TRBJ2-2,15,-,TGCAGCGTTGTTGTTGGGCAGGGGGTGGCCGGGGAGCTGTTTTTT,CSVVVGQGVAGELFF
TRBD1,TRBV10-3,TRBJ2-7,13,many,TGTGCCATCAAGGACAGGGTCATAGACGAGCAGTACTTC,CAIKDRVIDEQYF